Shown below are 10 T cell receptor beta chains from a single sample sequenced in a study of Graves' ophthalmopathy and Graves' hyperthyroidism. Amplification from RNA transcripts yielded the TCR beta CDR3 regions. The workflow started with a first-round RT-PCR run with HTBI primers and then moved on to a second-round multiplex PCR. TCRdb reanalysed the multiplex PCR reads using MiXCR and keeps one entry per CDR3 protein. This table has a few hundred thousand distinct CDR3 sequences, about a sixth appearing once. Sequenced sample: peripheral blood. Receptor source: an adult woman with stable Graves' hyperthyroidism.

The table lists this clonotype with many counts. The rearrangement uses TRBV27 and TRBJ1-1; D remains unclear. V was clipped by 2 bases and J by 0 bases, with 13 bases between them. Germline V lookup: CDR1 MNHEY, CDR2 SMNVEV (reference sequence). The CDR3 totals 16 residues. The CDR3: CASSLIDPRLNTEAFF. DNA of the CDR3: TGTGCCAGCAGTTTAATAGACCCAAGGCTGAACACTGAAGCTTTCTTT.

This clonotype was seen many times. This chain uses TRBV12-3 or TRBV12-4 with TRBJ2-5; 9 bases are a match to TRBD1. The CDR3 length is 13 residues. V lost 4 bases to trimming and J lost 5 bases; unmatched junction nucleotides: 2. The CDR3 coding sequence is TGTGCCAGCAGTTACGGACAGGGGGAGACCCAGTACTTC. Translation gives CASSYGQGETQYF.

This clonotype has at least ten counts. In DNA form, the CDR3 reads TGTGCCAGTAGTATGGGGACATACCAAGAGACCCAGTACTTC. Translation: CASSMGTYQETQYF. The chain employs TRBV19 and TRBJ2-5; possibly TRBD1 for D (6 bases). CDR1 and CDR2 (germline): LNHDA, SQIVND (reference sequence). V lost 3 bases to trimming and J lost 0 bases, with 8 bases between them. The CDR3 is 14 residues long. Filled out from reference TRBV19 and TRBJ2-5, the complete variable domain reads DGGITQSPKYLFRKEGQNVTLSCEQNLNHDAMYWYRQDPGQGLRLIYYSQIVNDFQKGDIAEGYSVSREKKESFPLTVTSAQKNPTAFYLCASSMGTYQETQYFGPGTRLLVL.

This clonotype was counted at least ten times. The chain couples TRBV4-1 to TRBJ1-1; weak D call: TRBD1 (6 bases). The CDR3 loop spans 15 amino acids. Deletions cut 3 bases from V and 2 bases from J, with 13 bases between. The germline V gene has CDR1 MGHRA and CDR2 YSYEKL. The CDR3 DNA sequence: TGCGCCAGCAGCCAGGGGGGGCTTTATAACACTGAAGCTTTCTTT. Its translation is CASSQGGLYNTEAFF.

This clonotype has ten or more counts. V usage is TRBV30 and J usage is TRBJ2-7; D is unresolved. CDR1 and CDR2 from the germline V gene are GTSNPN and SVGIG (reference sequence). V was shortened by 0 bases and J by 1 base, with 1 base between the two germline ends. The CDR3 totals 11 residues. The CDR3 protein is CAWSVSYEQYF. Here the CDR3 DNA reads TGTGCCTGGAGTGTTTCCTACGAGCAGTACTTC.

At least ten counts were recorded for this clonotype. The chain links TRBV12-3 or TRBV12-4 to TRBJ2-7, with D possibly matching TRBD2 (5 bases). Trimming took 3 bases from V and 7 from J, leaving 16 bases between them. The CDR3 runs 14 residues. CDR3: CASSLQPTRDEQYF. The CDR3 region has the DNA TGTGCCAGCAGTTTGCAGCCCACTCGGGATGAGCAGTACTTC.

The J gene is TRBJ2-1, the V gene TRBV24-1; 10 bases fit TRBD1. CDR1 is KGHDR, CDR2 SFDVKD, per germline. The CDR3 is made up of 18 amino acids. After removal of 3 bases from V and 0 bases from J, the junction contained 7 bases not matched to a gene. The CDR3 DNA reads as TGTGCCACCAGTGATCCCGGGACAGGGGCGAGCTCCTACAATGAGCAGTTCTTC. It codes for CATSDPGTGASSYNEQFF.

This clonotype came up many times. This chain uses TRBV20-1 with TRBJ2-2; D remains unclear. Deletions cut 3 bases from V and 4 bases from J, with 6 bases between. The V gene's germline CDR1 is DFQATT and CDR2 SNEGSKA (reference sequence). There are 12 residues in the CDR3. The CDR3 nucleotides are TGCAGTGCTAGTAAGGGCACCGGGGAGCTGTTTTTT. Amino acids: CSASKGTGELFF.

In this sample, this clonotype turned up a few times. This may stem from a read error, because a much larger clone lies one nucleotide away. The CDR3 region is CASIDRGLTEACF. The DNA of the CDR3 is TGTGCCAGCATTGACAGGGGGCTCACTGAAGCTTGCTTT. The chain carries TRBV6-1 and TRBJ1-1; TRBD1 aligns across 10 bases. The CDR3 sequence is 13 residues long. From germline, CDR1 is MNHNS and CDR2 SASEGT.

A few counts support this clonotype. The rearrangement uses TRBV12-5 and TRBJ2-2; D may be TRBD1 or TRBD2 (6 bases each). The CDR3 consists of 17 residues. Between the trimmed V and J ends, which lost 0 bases and 4 bases, there was a span of 15 bases. CDR1 is LGHNT, CDR2 FRNRAP, per germline. The CDR3 is CASGLVPGGAGTGELFF. Here the CDR3 DNA reads TGTGCTAGTGGTTTGGTTCCCGGGGGCGCAGGCACCGGGGAGCTGTTTTTT.